Each of the 19 T cell receptor beta chains below was sequenced from the same sample in a study of blood T cell repertoires in COVID-19. Generated by immunoSEQ multiplex PCR, the TCRdb table keeps only in-frame clones and is missing some. The repertoire has 250,000 to 300,000 clones, approximately 85% of them found once; the top ten carry approximately 2%. Sequenced sample: PBMCs or T cells enriched from blood (not recorded which). These receptors all stem from a woman between 50 and 59 years old who had recovered from COVID-19.

The CDR3 reads CASSPRDREQETQYF. CDR3 bases: TGTGCCAGTAGTCCGCGGGACAGGGAGCAAGAGACCCAGTACTTC. This chain connects TRBV19 to TRBJ2-5, with TRBD1 identical over 9 bases. The length of the CDR3 is 15 residues. Germline values: CDR1 LNHDA, CDR2 SQIVND (reference sequence). The V segment lost 5 bases and the J segment 2 bases; nucleotides outside the gene matches: 6. The entire variable domain, with the rest obtained from reference TRBV19 and TRBJ2-5, is as follows: DGGITQSPKYLFRKEGQNVTLSCEQNLNHDAMYWYRQDPGQGLRLIYYSQIVNDFQKGDIAEGYSVSREKKESFPLTVTSAQKNPTAFYLCASSPRDREQETQYFGPGTRLLVL.

The chain carries TRBV7-2 and TRBJ2-2, with no clear D. With 0 bases removed from V and 9 bases from J, the gap between germline ends came to 8 bases. The germline V gene has CDR1 SGHTA and CDR2 FQGNSA. The CDR3 is 13 residues long. DNA of the CDR3: TGTGCCAGCAGCTTAGCGTTTAGCAGGGAGCTGTTTTTT. Translation gives CASSLAFSRELFF.

This clone was recorded once. J is TRBJ2-7 and V is TRBV2; D unresolved. This CDR3 region has 14 residues. Trimming removed 4 bases at V and 5 bases at J, with 15 bases between. Germline V lookup: CDR1 SNHLY, CDR2 FYNNEI. Here the CDR3 reads CASSVRGRVNEQYF. DNA of the CDR3: TGTGCCAGCAGTGTACGAGGTAGAGTGAACGAGCAGTACTTC.

The rearrangement links TRBV24-1 to TRBJ2-3; D may be TRBD1 (6 bases). The length of the CDR3 is 17 residues. The germline V gene has CDR1 KGHDR and CDR2 SFDVKD. The V end was cut by 3 bases, the J end by 1 base, with 16 bases between. The CDR3 loop is CATSDPRRGPRTDTQYF. CDR3 DNA: TGTGCCACCAGTGATCCCCGCAGGGGACCCCGCACAGATACGCAGTATTTT.

This clone was counted once. The chain carries TRBV30 and TRBJ2-1; 8 bases match TRBD1. The CDR3 length is 15 residues. V dropped 1 base and J dropped 5; count of bases not matched to a gene: 7. CDR1 and CDR2 from the germline V gene are GTSNPN and SVGIG (reference sequence). This CDR3 is CAWSDGQGPNNEQFF. The CDR3 DNA sequence: TGTGCCTGGAGTGACGGACAGGGCCCCAACAATGAGCAGTTCTTC.

J is TRBJ1-1 and V is TRBV7-3, with a weak D call TRBD1 (6 bases). In germline, CDR1 is SGHTA, CDR2 FQGTGA. The CDR3 contains 15 residues. V was trimmed by 5 bases and J by 7 bases, leaving 20 bases between them. CDR3 bases: TGTGCCAGCAGCCCAGAGGTCTGGGGGCAAGGTGAAGCTTTCTTT. Protein: CASSPEVWGQGEAFF.

The chain carries TRBV6-6 and TRBJ1-2; TRBD1 is a possible D gene (5 bases). The CDR3 runs 13 residues. Per the germline V gene, CDR1 is MNHNY and CDR2 is SVGAGI (reference sequence). V dropped 0 bases and J dropped 8 bases, with 10 bases sitting between them. CDR3 residues: CASSYSRTGGYTF. CDR3 DNA: TGTGCCAGCAGTTACTCGCGAACAGGCGGCTACACCTTC.

The chain links TRBV6-5 to TRBJ2-6, with D possibly TRBD1 on 7 matching bases. The germline V gene has CDR1 MNHEY and CDR2 SVGAGI. Trimming removed 2 bases at V and 8 bases at J, with 13 bases between. The CDR3 length is 15 residues. The chain's CDR3 is CASSYGSGGTNVLTF. For the CDR3, the DNA is TGTGCCAGCAGTTACGGGTCAGGGGGGACCAACGTCCTGACTTTC.

The genes are TRBV2 and TRBJ1-1; maybe TRBD1 (5 bases). Trimming cost V 6 bases and J 1 base, with 12 bases left between them. Per the germline V gene, CDR1 is SNHLY and CDR2 is FYNNEI. This CDR3 is 14 amino acids long. The CDR3 DNA reads as TGTGCCAGCAGATGGGGCAACAGGAACACTGAAGCTTTCTTT. It translates to CASRWGNRNTEAFF. The full variable domain, rest sourced from reference TRBV2 and TRBJ1-1, is EPEVTQTPSHQVTQMGQEVILRCVPISNHLYFYWYRQILGQKVEFLVSFYNNEISEKSEIFDDQFSVERPDGSNFTLKIRSTKLEDSAMYFCASRWGNRNTEAFFGQGTRLTVV.

The chain carries TRBV7-6 and TRBJ2-1; a weak D match, TRBD2 (6 bases). The V end lost 7 bases, the J end lost 1 base, and 11 bases lay between the germline ends. Looked up from germline, CDR1 is SGHVS and CDR2 is FNYEAQ. CDR3 length: 14 amino acids. The CDR3 DNA is TGTGCCAGCAACGGAGGGGTTTCCTACAATGAGCAGTTCTTC. This sequence encodes CASNGGVSYNEQFF.

This rearrangement joins TRBV7-2 to TRBJ2-5, with D uncertain. CDR1 is SGHTA, CDR2 FQGNSA, per germline. CDR3 length: 14 residues. Trimming pared 1 base from V and 4 bases from J, leaving 10 bases between. The DNA of the CDR3 is TGTGCCAGCAGCTTAGGAGGTAGTCCAGAGACCCAGTACTTC. Protein product: CASSLGGSPETQYF.

The genes are TRBV27 and TRBJ1-4; D remains ambiguous. This CDR3 spans 12 amino acids. Trimming cost V 5 bases and J 14 bases, with 15 bases left between them. The germline V gene has CDR1 MNHEY and CDR2 SMNVEV (reference sequence). CDR3 sequence reads: CASSLRGGRLFF. In DNA, the CDR3 is TGTGCCAGCAGTCTACGAGGAGGGCGGCTGTTTTTT.

This clone was counted a single time. The chain joins TRBV19 to TRBJ2-7; weak D call: TRBD1 (5 bases). V lost 3 bases and J 2 bases, leaving 14 bases between the germline ends. CDR3 length equals 15 residues. Germline V gene sequence: CDR1 LNHDA, CDR2 SQIVND (reference sequence). The CDR3 DNA is TGTGCCAGTAGTATCGCTCAGGGCGGCGCCTACGAGCAGTACTTC. It translates to CASSIAQGGAYEQYF.

CDR3 DNA sequence: TGTGCCAGCAGTTTCACCGGGACTGCCTACGAGCAGTACTTC. Amino acid sequence: CASSFTGTAYEQYF. The V gene is TRBV28, the J gene TRBJ2-7; TRBD2 might be the D (6 bases). Germline values: CDR1 MDHEN, CDR2 SYDVKM. The V end lost 3 bases, the J end lost 2 bases, and 11 bases lay between the germline ends. The CDR3 is made up of 14 amino acids.

This chain links TRBV10-3 with TRBJ1-5; weak D call: TRBD1 (6 bases). Germline V gene sequence: CDR1 ENHRY, CDR2 SYGVKD. The CDR3 runs to 14 residues. Between the trimmed V and J ends, which lost 10 bases and 1 base, there was a span of 14 bases. This chain's CDR3 is CASTGQESNQPQHF. The CDR3 DNA reads as TGTGCCAGTACAGGGCAGGAAAGCAATCAGCCCCAGCATTTT.

In this sample, this clone turned up a few times. J is TRBJ1-3 and V is TRBV9; no reliable D call. V was shortened by 0 bases and J by 3 bases, with 10 bases between the two germline ends. This CDR3 is built from 15 residues. Germline CDR1 reads SGDLS; CDR2 reads YYNGEE. CDR3 DNA: TGTGCCAGCAGCGTAGTGGCAGATGTTGGAAACACCATATATTTT. This gives the protein CASSVVADVGNTIYF.

This clone has just a few counts. The chain has TRBV12-3 or TRBV12-4 and TRBJ1-2, with D perhaps TRBD1 (6 bases). V lost 1 base to trimming and J lost 4 bases, with 7 bases between them. This CDR3 comprises 13 residues. The CDR3 loop is CASSLGGGYGYTF. The DNA of the CDR3 is TGTGCCAGCAGTTTAGGAGGGGGCTATGGCTACACCTTC.

The chain combines TRBV18 with TRBJ2-7; D may be TRBD1 (5 bases). Germline CDR1 and CDR2: KGHSH and LQKENI. There are 13 residues in the CDR3. The V end was cut by 3 bases, the J end by 5 bases, with 11 bases between. The CDR3 spells CASSPAGSHEQYF. The CDR3 DNA is TGTGCCAGCTCACCTGCAGGGTCCCACGAGCAGTACTTC.

The chain has TRBV27 and TRBJ2-3, with TRBD1 identical over 10 bases. There are 16 residues in the CDR3. With V trimmed by 6 bases and J by 9 bases, 15 bases remained unmatched. CDR1 and CDR2 (germline): MNHEY, SMNVEV (reference sequence). CDR3: CASSTAGTGVVETQYF. As DNA, the CDR3 is TGTGCCAGCAGCACGGCTGGGACAGGGGTGGTGGAAACGCAGTATTTT.